These 31 T cell receptor beta chains were sequenced from one sample in a study of identical twins. In TCRdb, the 5' RACE reads were re-called with MiXCR into one record per CDR3 protein. The repertoire holds 1.5 million to 2 million distinct CDR3 sequences, under 35% seen once, with 0.25% to 0.3% in the top ten. Sequencing input: cord blood. Receptor source: a newborn girl in good health.

This clonotype has more than one count but fewer than ten. V and J are TRBV20-1 and TRBJ1-2; 7 positions match TRBD1. Germline CDR1 DFQATT, CDR2 SNEGSKA (reference sequence). The CDR3 contains 14 residues. J was trimmed by 8 bases and V by 0 bases; bases with no gene match: 9. For the CDR3, the DNA is TGCAGTGCTAGAGATCAGAGGGGGCCCGGGGGCTACACCTTC. Translated: CSARDQRGPGGYTF.

The J gene is TRBJ2-5, the V gene TRBV10-3; weak D call: TRBD2 (5 bases). With the DNA end fitting TRBJ2-7 better, the J assignment may be wrong. Looked up from germline, CDR1 is ENHRY and CDR2 is SYGVKD. CDR3 length equals 13 residues. The CDR3 DNA follows: TGTGCCACCTCAGTGGACTCAGGCAACGAGCAGTACTTC. This translates into CATSVDSGNEQYF.

The chain combines TRBV24-1 with TRBJ1-5; D perhaps matches TRBD1 (5 bases). In germline, CDR1 is KGHDR, CDR2 SFDVKD. Trimming removed 4 bases from V and 4 bases from J, with 10 bases in between. The CDR3 sequence is 14 residues long. This CDR3 is CATSDPTENQPQHF. The CDR3 DNA is TGTGCCACCAGTGACCCGACAGAGAATCAGCCCCAGCATTTT.

The chain recombines TRBV27 with TRBJ1-5; tentative D call: TRBD1 (6 bases). Trimming removed 3 bases at V and 3 bases at J, with 12 bases between. Germline V CDR1 and CDR2: MNHEY, SMNVEV (reference sequence). The CDR3 has 15 amino acids. CDR3 region: CASSLSYRDNQPQHF. CDR3 DNA: TGTGCCAGCAGTTTGAGTTACAGGGACAATCAGCCCCAGCATTTT.

The CDR3 protein is CASSHGQGDNEKLFF. In DNA, the CDR3 is TGTGCCAGCAGCCACGGACAGGGTGATAATGAAAAACTGTTTTTT. The chain has TRBV14 and TRBJ1-4, with 8 bases lining up with TRBD1. This CDR3 region has 15 residues. Unmatched junction bases numbered 4, after V lost 3 bases and J lost 4 bases. Per the germline V gene, CDR1 is SGHDN and CDR2 is FVKESK.

This clonotype was found a few times. This chain links TRBV12-3 or TRBV12-4 with TRBJ1-1; D gene ambiguous. The V and J ends lost 5 bases and 1 base respectively, with 11 bases between them. CDR3 length equals 14 residues. This chain's CDR3 is CASSTSSENTEAFF. DNA for the CDR3: TGTGCCAGCAGTACTTCCTCGGAGAACACTGAAGCTTTCTTT.

This clonotype appeared many times. The chain carries TRBV27 and TRBJ2-7, with 7 bases aligning to TRBD2. This CDR3 comprises 13 residues. CDR1 MNHEY and CDR2 SMNVEV come from the germline V gene (reference sequence). The V gene end was trimmed by 8 bases and the J gene end by 1 base; junction bases not matched to a gene: 5. The CDR3 loop is CASRSSGSYEQYF. In DNA, the CDR3 is TGTGCCAGCCGGTCTAGCGGATCCTACGAGCAGTACTTC.

The genes are TRBV6-5 and TRBJ2-7; D is unclear. This CDR3 spans 13 amino acids. V gave up 9 bases and J gave up 3 bases, with 15 bases separating them. The germline V gene has CDR1 MNHEY and CDR2 SVGAGI. In DNA form, the CDR3 reads TGTGCCAGTAGACCTGCGCTTTACTACGAGCAGTACTTC. Translating it yields CASRPALYYEQYF.

This chain uses TRBV3-1 with TRBJ1-4; D not resolved. Deletions cut 2 bases from V and 6 bases from J, with 13 bases between. CDR3 length: 15 residues. Germline V gives CDR1 LGHDT, CDR2 YNNKEL (reference sequence). The CDR3 sequence is CASSQSGSAYEKLFF. The DNA of the CDR3 is TGTGCCAGCAGCCAATCTGGGTCAGCGTATGAAAAACTGTTTTTT. The variable domain in full, completed from reference TRBV3-1 and TRBJ1-4, reads DTAVSQTPKYLVTQMGNDKSIKCEQNLGHDTMYWYKQDSKKFLKIMFSYNNKELIINETVPNRFSPKSPDKAHLNLHINSLELGDSAVYFCASSQSGSAYEKLFFGSGTQLSVL.

This clonotype was picked up a small number of times. This chain uses TRBV4-1 with TRBJ1-2; 11 bases are shared with TRBD1. CDR1 and CDR2 (germline): MGHRA, YSYEKL. V lost 4 bases, J lost 3 bases, and 4 bases stayed unmatched. The CDR3 is 15 residues long. The CDR3: CASSRPGQGDYGYTF. CDR3 nucleotides: TGCGCCAGCAGCCGCCCGGGACAGGGGGACTATGGCTACACCTTC.

This sequence joins TRBV20-1 and TRBJ1-6; no definite D call. CDR3 length equals 15 residues. Germline V gene sequence: CDR1 DFQATT, CDR2 SNEGSKA (reference sequence). Trimming removed 6 bases from V and 0 bases from J, with 12 bases in between. In nucleotides, the CDR3 is TGCAGTGCCCCGGAGGAGGCCTCCTATAATTCACCCCTCCACTTT. This sequence encodes CSAPEEASYNSPLHF.

With respect to this clonotype: This may arise from a read error, as a much more abundant clone is one base away. The chain recombines TRBV9 with TRBJ2-1, with unresolved D. The CDR3 consists of 15 residues. Per the germline V gene, CDR1 is SGDLS and CDR2 is YYNGEE. In DNA, the CDR3 is TGTGCCAGCAGCCCTAGTCCGAGCTCCTGCAATGAGCAGTTCTTC. Encoded protein: CASSPSPSSCNEQFF. The whole variable domain, remainder taken from reference TRBV9 and TRBJ2-1, is DSGVTQTPKHLITATGQRVTLRCSPRSGDLSVYWYQQSLDQGLQFLIQYYNGEERAKGNILERFSAQQFPDLHSELNLSSLELGDSALYFCASSPSPSSCNEQFFGPGTRLTVL.

The CDR3 DNA follows: TGCGCCAGCAGCCTGCCCGGGACACTTACCGAGGGGAAGCGGGGACCACTATACAATGAGCAGTTCTTC. Its protein is CASSLPGTLTEGKRGPLYNEQFF. This rearrangement joins TRBV4-1 to TRBJ2-1; D possibly corresponds to TRBD2 (7 bases). Trimming removed 4 bases from V and 4 bases from J, with 38 bases in between. Germline values: CDR1 MGHRA, CDR2 YSYEKL. The CDR3 loop spans 23 amino acids.

To note about this clonotype: This may arise from a read error, as a much more abundant clone is one base away. The chain recombines TRBV29-1 with TRBJ2-3, with TRBD1 identical over 7 bases. Germline assignment: CDR1 SQVTM and CDR2 ANQGSEA. The CDR3 is 13 amino acids. This CDR3 reads CSALGTGTDTLYF. For the CDR3, the DNA is TGCAGCGCCCTCGGGACGGGGACAGATACGCTGTATTTT.

This clonotype was seen a few times. The chain uses TRBV6-6 and TRBJ2-5, with 7 bases that match TRBD2. V shed 6 bases and J 5 bases; nucleotides not matched to a gene: 12. The CDR3 sequence is 15 residues long. Germline assignment: CDR1 MNHNY and CDR2 SVGAGI (reference sequence). This CDR3 is CASRSISGHRETQYF. The CDR3 nucleotides are TGTGCCAGCAGGAGCATTAGCGGGCATCGGGAGACCCAGTACTTC.

The chain combines TRBV28 with TRBJ1-2; 9 bases align to TRBD1. Germline lookup yields CDR1 MDHEN and CDR2 SYDVKM. The trim removed 3 bases at V and 9 bases at J, leaving 11 bases unmatched. The CDR3 runs 15 residues. This CDR3 is CASSLRARTGVSYTF. The CDR3 nucleotides read TGTGCCAGCAGTTTGAGAGCCCGGACAGGGGTGAGCTACACCTTC.

In this sample, this clonotype turned up a few times. The rearrangement links TRBV2 to TRBJ2-1, with TRBD2 matching 9 bases. V shed 7 bases and J 10 bases; nucleotides not matched to a gene: 11. Germline CDR1 SNHLY, CDR2 FYNNEI. The CDR3 contains 14 residues. This chain's CDR3 is CASKRSSGGGEQFF. In nucleotides, the CDR3 is TGTGCCAGCAAAAGGAGTAGCGGGGGCGGAGAGCAGTTCTTC.

V is TRBV2 and J is TRBJ2-1, with TRBD2 as a possible D gene (6 bases). The CDR3 loop spans 16 amino acids. Per the germline V gene, CDR1 is SNHLY and CDR2 is FYNNEI. Between the trimmed V and J ends, which lost 2 bases and 4 bases, there was a span of 15 bases. The CDR3 nucleotides read TGTGCCAGCAGTGAACGGGGCGGGACTCTTTACAATGAGCAGTTCTTC. Its protein product is CASSERGGTLYNEQFF.

This clonotype was found a few times. This sequence joins TRBV28 and TRBJ1-6; the D gene is possibly TRBD1 (6 bases). Between the trimmed V and J ends, which lost 3 bases and 2 bases, there was a span of 17 bases. Per germline, CDR1 MDHEN and CDR2 SYDVKM. This CDR3 comprises 18 residues. The CDR3 is CASSFHLGTLTYNSPLHF. The DNA of the CDR3 is TGTGCCAGCAGTTTCCATCTTGGGACATTGACCTATAATTCACCCCTCCACTTT.

This clonotype was seen only a few times. The chain has TRBV24-1 and TRBJ2-3; D not resolved. Trimming cost V 3 bases and J 1 base, with 10 bases left between them. CDR1 and CDR2 from the germline V gene are KGHDR and SFDVKD. CDR3 length equals 15 residues. In nucleotides, the CDR3 is TGTGCCACCAGTGATCCGATGACCGGCACAGATACGCAGTATTTT. This sequence encodes CATSDPMTGTDTQYF.

The chain recombines TRBV7-9 with TRBJ2-1; 9 bases agree with TRBD2. Germline CDR1 is SEHNR and CDR2 is FQNEAQ (reference sequence). V dropped 3 bases and J dropped 15; count of bases not matched to a gene: 12. CDR3 length: 14 amino acids. The CDR3 nucleotides read TGTGCCAGCAGCTTCCCGGGACTAGCATCCCGATGGTTCTTC. Translated, it gives CASSFPGLASRWFF. Full variable domain (missing parts from reference TRBV7-9 and TRBJ2-1): DTGVSQNPRHKITKRGQNVTFRCDPISEHNRLYWYRQTLGQGPEFLTYFQNEAQLEKSRLLSDRFSAERPKGSFSTLEIQRTEQGDSAMYLCASSFPGLASRWFFGPGTRLTVL.

The chain uses TRBV19 and TRBJ1-2; no clear D gene. Trimming stripped 3 bases from V and 2 bases from J, with 10 bases between. The CDR3 loop spans 14 amino acids. Germline V lookup: CDR1 LNHDA, CDR2 SQIVND (reference sequence). The CDR3, as DNA: TGTGCCAGTAGTATGGTGACACTGAACTATGGCTACACCTTC. Translating gives CASSMVTLNYGYTF.

The chain carries TRBV27 and TRBJ1-2; a possible D gene is TRBD1 (6 bases). The V end was cut by 7 bases, the J end by 6 bases, with 12 bases between. This CDR3 is 12 amino acids long. Germline CDR1 is MNHEY and CDR2 is SMNVEV (reference sequence). CDR3 amino acids: CASKTGLNGYTF. The CDR3 DNA follows: TGTGCCAGCAAAACAGGGTTGAATGGCTACACCTTC.

In its sample, this clonotype was seen a few times. V usage is TRBV12-3 or TRBV12-4 and J usage is TRBJ2-7; D perhaps matches TRBD2 (6 bases). V gave up 7 bases and J gave up 3 bases, with 10 bases separating them. The CDR3 is 12 amino acids. CDR3 bases: TGTGCCAGCACCCCGGGGGTCTACGAGCAGTACTTC. Translation: CASTPGVYEQYF.

The CDR3, as DNA: TGTGCCAGCAGCCAGATGGGGGCCGGGGAGCTGTTTTTT. Translating it yields CASSQMGAGELFF. The rearrangement links TRBV4-2 to TRBJ2-2; D is tentatively TRBD1 or TRBD2 (5 bases each). In germline, CDR1 is LGHNA, CDR2 YNFKEQ. The CDR3 has 13 residues. V lost 3 bases and J lost 6, with 8 bases in between.

This clonotype appeared a few times. An end of the junction does not agree with germline; a read error may underlie this. The chain combines TRBV7-9 with TRBJ1-2; TRBD1 might be the D (5 bases). CDR1 is SEHNR, CDR2 FQNEAQ, per germline (reference sequence). The CDR3 is 13 amino acids. The CDR3 coding sequence is TGTGCCAGCAGCTTGGACAACTTCTATGGCTGCACCTTC. This translates into CASSLDNFYGCTF.

In this sample, this clonotype turned up a few times. This chain joins TRBV12-3 or TRBV12-4 and TRBJ1-5; tentatively, D is TRBD1 (5 bases). CDR3 length: 15 residues. Trimming removed 6 bases from V and 1 base from J, with 13 bases in between. CDR3 protein: CASRPSTESNQPQHF. CDR3 nucleotide sequence: TGTGCCAGCAGGCCCTCGACAGAAAGCAATCAGCCCCAGCATTTT.

This clonotype has a handful of counts. The rearrangement joins TRBV10-3 to TRBJ2-1; 14 bases align to TRBD2. Per germline, CDR1 ENHRY and CDR2 SYGVKD. This CDR3 spans 18 amino acids. With V trimmed by 2 bases and J by 3 bases, 6 bases remained unmatched. The CDR3 spells CAISEPRTSGGLYNEQFF. CDR3 in DNA: TGTGCCATCAGTGAGCCGAGGACTAGCGGGGGGCTCTACAATGAGCAGTTCTTC.

The V gene is TRBV2, the J gene TRBJ2-1, with D uncertain. The CDR3 sequence is 14 residues long. V shed 7 bases and J shed 6 bases, with 16 bases lying between them. Germline CDR1 is SNHLY and CDR2 is FYNNEI. The CDR3 DNA is TGTGCCAGCACCGCCATCCGGGCCCCCAATGAGCAGTTCTTC. Translating it yields CASTAIRAPNEQFF.

The rearrangement uses TRBV14 and TRBJ2-7; TRBD2 matches 12 bases. This CDR3 is 18 amino acids long. Germline CDR1 reads SGHDN; CDR2 reads FVKESK. The V gene end was trimmed by 0 bases and the J gene end by 5 bases; junction bases not matched to a gene: 11. DNA for the CDR3: TGTGCCAGCAGCCAAGATATAGGGCTAGCGGGAGGGTCCCACGAGCAGTACTTC. The encoded protein is CASSQDIGLAGGSHEQYF. The full variable domain, with the rest looked up from reference TRBV14 and TRBJ2-7, is EAGVTQFPSHSVIEKGQTVTLRCDPISGHDNLYWYRRVMGKEIKFLLHFVKESKQDESGMPNNRFLAERTGGTYSTLKVQPAELEDSGVYFCASSQDIGLAGGSHEQYFGPGTRLTVT.

The CDR3 spells CSARAGTAHEKLFF. The CDR3 DNA sequence: TGCAGTGCTAGGGCCGGGACGGCCCATGAAAAACTGTTTTTT. This chain joins TRBV20-1 and TRBJ1-4; a weak D match, TRBD1 (5 bases). The germline V and J ends were trimmed by 3 bases and 6 bases, with 14 bases remaining between them. The CDR3 has 14 amino acids. The germline V gene encodes CDR1 DFQATT and CDR2 SNEGSKA (reference sequence).